The sequence of this T cell receptor beta chain was determined in a study of beta chain features in type 1 diabetes. Overall study results and limits: High-TCR-expressing cells could be over-represented by cDNA sequencing. Comparison showed that naive, central memory and Treg TCRB repertoires appeared more similar among patients than among healthy donors. TCRB CDR3s were moderately but significantly shorter in Type 1 diabetes patients in all four CD4+ subsets.

One heparinised draw of blood, averaging around 120 mL, came from each donor. Expressed TCRB transcripts were sequenced because the entire RNA isolate underwent reverse transcription. Only in-frame clones appear in the TCRdb table, and some are missing; sequencing was by immunoSEQ multiplex PCR. The table has about 370,000 clones, 8% to 10% seen once. Germline CDR1 and CDR2: LNHDA and SQIVND (reference sequence). CDR3 length equals 18 residues. Trimming pared 5 bases from V and 4 bases from J, leaving 24 bases between. Many counts were recorded for this clone. Its antigen remains unknown. V and J are TRBV19 and TRBJ2-1, with D possibly matching TRBD2 (7 bases). The receptor was isolated from a man younger than 40 with type 1 diabetes. Sequencing was performed on central memory CD4+ T cells from blood. Here the CDR3 DNA reads TGTGCCAGTAGTGACCCCGGGGGGCAGGCTAGCAGGTACAATGAGCAGTTCTTC. Translating gives CASSDPGGQASRYNEQFF.